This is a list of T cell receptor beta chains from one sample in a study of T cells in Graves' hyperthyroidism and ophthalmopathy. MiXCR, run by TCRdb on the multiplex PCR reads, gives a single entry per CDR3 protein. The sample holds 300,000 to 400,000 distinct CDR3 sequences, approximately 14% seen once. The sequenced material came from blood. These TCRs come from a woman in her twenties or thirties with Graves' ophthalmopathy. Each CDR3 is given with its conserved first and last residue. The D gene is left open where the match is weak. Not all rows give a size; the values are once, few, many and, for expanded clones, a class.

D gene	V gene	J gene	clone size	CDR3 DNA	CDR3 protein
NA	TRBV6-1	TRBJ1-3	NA	TGTGCCAGCAATGAAGCACTGCCAGGCCCCTTTGGAAACACCATATATTTT	CASNEALPGPFGNTIYF
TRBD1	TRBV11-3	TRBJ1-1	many	TGTGCCAGCAGCTTAGTGCTCAGGGGGCGATTTTTGAACACTGAAGCTTTCTTT	CASSLVLRGRFLNTEAFF
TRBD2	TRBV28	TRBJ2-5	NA	TGTGCCAGCCAAGCGGGGGGCCGCCAAGAGACCCAGTACTTC	CASQAGGRQETQYF
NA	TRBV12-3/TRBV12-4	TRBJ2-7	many	TGTGCCAGCAGTTTCAACAGGTTGAACGAGCAGTACTTC	CASSFNRLNEQYF
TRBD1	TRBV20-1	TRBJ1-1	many	TGCAGTGCTAGGGGACAGGGGCGCGGAGCTTTCTTT	CSARGQGRGAFF
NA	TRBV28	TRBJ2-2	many	TGTGCCAGCAGTTTATCCGTTTTCACCGGGGAGCTGTTTTTT	CASSLSVFTGELFF
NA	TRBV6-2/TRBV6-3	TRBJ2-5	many	TGTGCCAGCAGTTCCCGCCATTCCCCGGACAAAACGGCTACAAAAGAGACCCAGTACTTC	CASSSRHSPDKTATKETQYF
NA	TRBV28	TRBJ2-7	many	TGTGCCAGCAGCCGACAGCTGCCCGGGACCTCCTACGAGCAGTACTTC	CASSRQLPGTSYEQYF
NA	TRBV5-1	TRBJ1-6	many	TGCGCCAGCAGCTTAGTCGACGGACTAAATAATTCACCCCTCCACTTT	CASSLVDGLNNSPLHF
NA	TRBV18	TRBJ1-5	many	TGTGCCAGCTCACCAACTTCGTTAGGGGGCAATCAGCCCCAGCATTTT	CASSPTSLGGNQPQHF
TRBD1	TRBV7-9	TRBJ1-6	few	TGTGCCAGCAGCCGACTTTTGGGACAGGGTCTTAATTCACCCCTCCACTTT	CASSRLLGQGLNSPLHF
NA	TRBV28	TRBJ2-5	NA	TGTGCCAGCAGCCCCCGTCCGGGGTCGTCCCAAGAGACCCAGTACTTC	CASSPRPGSSQETQYF
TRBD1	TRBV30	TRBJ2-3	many	TGTGCCTGGAGTGTTAAGACAGGGGGGAGCACAGATACGCAGTATTTT	CAWSVKTGGSTDTQYF